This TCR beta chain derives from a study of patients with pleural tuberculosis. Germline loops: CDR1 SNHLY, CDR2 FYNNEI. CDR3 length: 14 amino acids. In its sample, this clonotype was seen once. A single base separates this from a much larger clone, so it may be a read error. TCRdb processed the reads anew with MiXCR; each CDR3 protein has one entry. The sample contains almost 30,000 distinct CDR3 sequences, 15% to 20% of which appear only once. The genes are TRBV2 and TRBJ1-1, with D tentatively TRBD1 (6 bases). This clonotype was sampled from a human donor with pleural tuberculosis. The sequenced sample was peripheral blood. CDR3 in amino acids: CAGSGGSMNTEAFF. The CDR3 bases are TGTGCCGGCAGTGGGGGCAGCATGAACACTGAAGCTTTCTTT.